The entry below describes one T cell receptor (beta chain). What this receptor recognizes is not known. Base qualities are not at hand, and no much larger clone is one base apart. These data belong to a study of blood T cell repertoires in COVID-19 (dated by TCRdb to about 2020). Background for the entire study: Collaborator samples came from the United States, Italy and Spain and covered acute and convalescent phases of COVID-19. Sample metadata almost always included a de-identified subject ID, COVID-19 status, age in years and sex. Samples came from the ongoing ImmuneRACE study (first 160 participants) plus 1,254 subjects from 6 global collaborators. The repertoires were released in a freely available public database intended as a resource for research on the immune response to SARS-CoV-2. Where available, HLA class I and class II types were obtained from metadata supplied by the sample provider rather than from assay-based typing. The material from the prospective study consisted of cDNA or gDNA derived from T cells, B-cell-depleted T cells, or PBMCs. Deeply sampled blood TCRbeta repertoires from subjects exposed to, actively infected with, or recovered from COVID-19 were included in the dataset.

The CDR3, cysteine through phenylalanine, is 12 amino acids long. The retained sequence is limited to the CDR3, 36 bases, with the frame set at the first base. A distance of 5 bases separates the germline ends of V and J, which lose 3 bases and 5 bases respectively. The germline V gene provides CDR1 ENHRY and CDR2 SYGVKD. Each collaborating institution followed its own protocols to collect whole blood in K2EDTA tubes. For TCRbeta analysis, collaborators shipped samples in one of three forms: frozen whole blood, isolated PBMCs, or DNA extracted from either of those sample types. TCRbeta CDR3 regions were amplified from genomic DNA by means of the immunoSEQ Assay, a bias-controlled multiplex PCR. Turning to the authors' computational methods: The number of nucleated cells in each sample was estimated by amplification of reference gene primers within the assay. Sequence reads were collapsed and filtered to measure the absolute abundance of every unique TCRbeta CDR3 rearrangement. For each sample, productive Simpson clonality was calculated by taking the square root of Simpson's diversity index across productive rearrangements. TCRdb carries this immuneACCESS record with in-frame sequences only. Its versions omit some clonotypes, under half of them owing to an unresolved V gene in the studies checked, with the rest unexplained. V and J calls and clone size are copied from that table; D and trimming were computed from the DNA. The table for this sample lists 200,000 to 300,000 clones; approximately 83% of them were counted only once. The leading ten clones occupy around 5.2% of the sample.

Paper-wide results and their limitations: The amount of clinical and demographic metadata varied by source and participant and was provided uncurated.

This clonotype was obtained from a human donor in a cohort sampled during active COVID-19. What was sequenced was peripheral blood. This chain joins TRBV10-3 to TRBJ1-5, and TRBD1 may be the D gene, going by 5 matching bases. The DNA reads as follows: TGTGCCATCAGTGAAGGGGATCAGCCCCAGCATTTT. Translated, this gives CAISEGDQPQHF.